One sample yielded the 23 T cell receptor beta chains listed below, sequenced in a study of blood T cell repertoires in COVID-19. Assay: immunoSEQ multiplex PCR; the TCRdb copy retains only in-frame clones and omits some. The sample includes 270,000 or so clones, 85% to 90% of them seen just once. Sample: peripheral blood. The receptors shown here come from a woman in her thirties or forties who had recovered from COVID-19.

The chain uses TRBV27 and TRBJ2-3; D gene unclear. Trimming stripped 7 bases from V and 1 base from J, with 6 bases between. The CDR3 is 12 amino acids. Germline CDR1 MNHEY, CDR2 SMNVEV (reference sequence). For the CDR3, the DNA is TGTGCCAGCACCCTATGCACAGATACGCAGTATTTT. Encoded protein: CASTLCTDTQYF.

V gene TRBV7-2 combines with J gene TRBJ2-7, with 8 bases aligning to TRBD2. Unmatched junction bases numbered 1, after V lost 1 base and J lost 5 bases. This CDR3 spans 13 amino acids. Germline CDR1 reads SGHTA; CDR2 reads FQGNSA. This CDR3 reads CASSLGSGNEQYV. The CDR3 nucleotides read TGTGCCAGCAGCTTAGGTAGCGGGAACGAGCAGTACGTC.

CDR3 bases: TGTGCCAGCAGCTTATTAAGCACAGATACGCAGTATTTT. Protein: CASSLLSTDTQYF. The V gene is TRBV5-8, the J gene TRBJ2-3; D uncertain. The ends were cut back, 2 bases at V and 0 bases at J, with 4 bases in the middle. The V gene's germline CDR1 is SGHTS and CDR2 YDEGEE. The CDR3 runs 13 residues.

The chain employs TRBV28 and TRBJ1-5; D not certain. Germline CDR1 and CDR2: MDHEN and SYDVKM. V gave up 5 bases and J gave up 6 bases, with 17 bases separating them. This CDR3 has 15 amino acids. This chain's CDR3 is CASSTNRGRSQPQHF. CDR3 DNA sequence: TGTGCCAGCAGTACCAACCGGGGTCGCAGTCAGCCCCAGCATTTT.

This chain joins TRBV27 and TRBJ2-1; possible D gene TRBD1, 6 bases. This CDR3 has 14 residues. Between the trimmed V and J ends, which lost 3 bases and 5 bases, there was a span of 11 bases. The germline gives CDR1 MNHEY, CDR2 SMNVEV (reference sequence). The CDR3 loop reads CASSFRDNDNEQFF. The DNA of the CDR3 is TGTGCCAGCAGTTTCCGGGACAACGACAATGAGCAGTTCTTC.

CDR3 nucleotides: TGTGCCAGCAGCTTAGAAGTTTTAGACTATGGCTACACCTTC. Protein: CASSLEVLDYGYTF. The chain couples TRBV7-9 to TRBJ1-2; D gene uncertain. Germline assignment: CDR1 SEHNR and CDR2 FQNEAQ (reference sequence). This CDR3 is 14 amino acids long. V lost 1 base and J lost 3, with 9 bases in between.

This chain connects TRBV3-1 (or the pseudogene TRBV3-2) to TRBJ2-2; TRBD2 matches 14 bases. Unmatched junction bases numbered 2, after V lost 5 bases and J lost 6 bases. Per the germline V gene, CDR1 is LGHDT and CDR2 is YNNKEL (reference sequence). The CDR3 spans 15 residues. The CDR3 spells CASSLGLAGAGELFF. The CDR3 bases are TGTGCCAGCAGCTTGGGACTAGCGGGAGCCGGGGAGCTGTTTTTT.

The V and J genes are TRBV29-1 and TRBJ1-5, with D possibly matching TRBD1 (6 bases). Germline CDR1 SQVTM, CDR2 ANQGSEA. The CDR3 is 19 amino acids. V lost 1 base and J 9 bases, leaving 31 bases between the germline ends. Here the CDR3 reads CSVEAPTLAGQPGRLPQHF. In nucleotides, the CDR3 is TGCAGCGTTGAAGCCCCTACTCTAGCTGGACAGCCGGGAAGGCTGCCCCAGCATTTT.

The J gene is TRBJ2-1, the V gene TRBV18; 9 bases map to TRBD1. The CDR3 length is 16 residues. The germline gives CDR1 KGHSH, CDR2 LQKENI. The junction had 9 bases not matched to a gene; V was cut back by 5 bases and J by 4 bases. CDR3 amino acids: CASSSAGTGYYNEQFF. CDR3 nucleotides: TGTGCCAGCTCATCAGCCGGGACAGGGTATTACAATGAGCAGTTCTTC.

The gene calls are TRBV5-6 and TRBJ2-5, with 8 bases lining up with TRBD1. This CDR3 contains 15 residues. Losses at the gene ends were 4 bases for V and 0 bases for J; bases not matched to a gene: 5. The germline CDR1 and CDR2 sequences are SGHDT and YYEEEE. CDR3 in DNA: TGTGCCAGCAGCCTGCTGACAGGGGACCAAGAGACCCAGTACTTC. Translation: CASSLLTGDQETQYF.

The chain links TRBV20-1 to TRBJ2-3; TRBD2 matches at 9 bases. The germline V gene has CDR1 DFQATT and CDR2 SNEGSKA (reference sequence). V trimming: 3 bases; J trimming: 14 bases; junction bases outside the gene matches: 9. The CDR3 spans 12 residues. The CDR3 region has the DNA TGCAGTGCTAGTGGGACTAGCTATCAGGCGTATTTT. Its translation: CSASGTSYQAYF.

V usage is TRBV5-6 and J usage is TRBJ1-1; the D gene is possibly TRBD1 (5 bases). CDR1 is SGHDT, CDR2 YYEEEE, per germline. The CDR3 has 16 residues. The germline V and J ends were trimmed by 4 bases and 4 bases, with 20 bases remaining between them. Here the CDR3 DNA reads TGTGCCAGCAGCCCAACAGGTGGGGTCGACGGCACTGAAGCTTTCTTT. It encodes CASSPTGGVDGTEAFF.

Remarks on this clone: The same CDR3 can be traced to other DNA sequences in this sample. The rearrangement joins TRBV19 to TRBJ1-2, with 8 positions matching TRBD1. The trim removed 5 bases at V and 1 base at J, leaving 3 bases unmatched. Germline CDR1 reads LNHDA; CDR2 reads SQIVND (reference sequence). This CDR3 is built from 14 residues. The CDR3 DNA is TGTGCCAGTAGTTCAACAGGGGGTAACTATGGCTACACCTTC. It encodes CASSSTGGNYGYTF.

The chain employs TRBV7-7 and TRBJ2-5; TRBD2 matches 10 bases. The CDR3 contains 16 residues. V was pared by 3 bases and J by 2 bases, with 6 bases of the junction left unmatched. Germline loops: CDR1 SSHAT, CDR2 FNYEAQ (reference sequence). DNA for the CDR3: TGTGCCAGCAGCTTCGGCACTAGCGGGGCTCAAGAGACCCAGTACTTC. Translated: CASSFGTSGAQETQYF.

The chain employs TRBV24-1 and TRBJ1-1; TRBD1 agrees at 7 bases. Germline V CDR1 and CDR2: KGHDR, SFDVKD. J lost 1 base, V lost 3 bases, and 4 bases had no gene match. The CDR3 has 15 residues. The chain's CDR3 is CATSDDRTGNTEAFF. The CDR3 DNA follows: TGTGCCACCAGTGATGATAGGACAGGGAACACTGAAGCTTTCTTT.

This clone was observed a single time. The V and J genes are TRBV10-3 and TRBJ2-5; a possible D gene is TRBD2 (6 bases). V was pared by 6 bases and J by 2 bases, with 13 bases between. The CDR3 runs 14 residues. The V gene's germline CDR1 is ENHRY and CDR2 SYGVKD. The CDR3, as DNA: TGTGCCATCAGGGAACCGGGACTTCAAGAGACCCAGTACTTC. Its translation: CAIREPGLQETQYF.

The V gene is TRBV5-5, the J gene TRBJ2-7, with D tentatively TRBD1 (6 bases). The V end was cut by 0 bases, the J end by 4 bases, with 14 bases between. The CDR3 covers 15 residues. Per the germline V gene, CDR1 is SGHKS and CDR2 is YYEKEE (reference sequence). The CDR3 loop reads CASSLGRGIVYEQYF. CDR3 nucleotide sequence: TGTGCCAGCAGCTTGGGCAGGGGTATTGTGTACGAGCAGTACTTC. The full variable domain, with the rest looked up from reference TRBV5-5 and TRBJ2-7, is DAGVTQSPTHLIKTRGQQVTLRCSPISGHKSVSWYQQVLGQGPQFIFQYYEKEERGRGNFPDRFSARQFPNYSSELNVNALLLGDSALYLCASSLGRGIVYEQYFGPGTRLTVT.

This sequence joins TRBV6-5 and TRBJ2-4; D uncertain. The length of the CDR3 is 11 residues. The V gene lost 2 bases and the J gene lost 15 bases, with 11 bases spanning the gap. The germline V gene encodes CDR1 MNHEY and CDR2 SVGAGI. The CDR3 region has the DNA TGTGCCAGCAGTTACGGGCAGAAAACGTACTTC. Protein product: CASSYGQKTYF.

This clone was picked up a small number of times. The CDR3 DNA reads as TGTGCCAGCTCCCGACGGGATAATTCACCCCTCCACTTT. This gives the protein CASSRRDNSPLHF. The chain is built from TRBV11-3 and TRBJ1-6, with unresolved D. The germline V gene has CDR1 SGHNT and CDR2 YENEEA. Trimming stripped 8 bases from V and 5 bases from J, with 10 bases between. This CDR3 is built from 13 residues.

The chain links TRBV5-1 to TRBJ1-2, with 8 bases aligning to TRBD1. Germline V gene sequence: CDR1 SGHRS, CDR2 YFSETQ. The ends lost 5 bases at V and 6 bases at J; junction bases unmatched: 3. This CDR3 is 12 amino acids long. CDR3: CASRPDRDGYTF. The CDR3 DNA reads TGCGCCAGCAGACCGGACAGGGATGGCTACACCTTC. The variable domain in full, with the rest retrieved from reference TRBV5-1 and TRBJ1-2, is KAGVTQTPRYLIKTRGQQVTLSCSPISGHRSVSWYQQTPGQGLQFLFEYFSETQRNKGNFPGRFSGRQFSNSRSEMNVSTLELGDSALYLCASRPDRDGYTFGSGTRLTVV.

The chain recombines TRBV5-4 with TRBJ1-1; D not resolved. V lost 0 bases and J 2 bases, leaving 8 bases between the germline ends. Germline CDR1 is SGHNT and CDR2 is YYREEE (reference sequence). This CDR3 is 14 amino acids long. CDR3 protein: CASSLDGINTEAFF. CDR3 DNA sequence: TGTGCCAGCAGCTTGGACGGGATAAACACTGAAGCTTTCTTT. Filled out from reference TRBV5-4 and TRBJ1-1, the complete variable domain reads ETGVTQSPTHLIKTRGQQVTLRCSSQSGHNTVSWYQQALGQGPQFIFQYYREEENGRGNFPPRFSGLQFPNYSSELNVNALELDDSALYLCASSLDGINTEAFFGQGTRLTVV.

The CDR3 spells CASSLGAGPTEAFF. The DNA of the CDR3 is TGTGCCAGCAGCTTAGGGGCAGGGCCCACTGAAGCTTTCTTT. The chain carries TRBV7-9 and TRBJ1-1; D is possibly TRBD1 (5 bases). The CDR3 totals 14 residues. Per the germline V gene, CDR1 is SEHNR and CDR2 is FQNEAQ (reference sequence). Trimming cost V 1 base and J 4 bases, with 10 bases left between them.

This chain connects TRBV7-6 to TRBJ2-2; 10 bases align to TRBD2. The CDR3 length is 15 residues. V lost 3 bases and J lost 5; bases outside the gene matches: 3. Germline lookup yields CDR1 SGHVS and CDR2 FNYEAQ. In DNA, the CDR3 is TGTGCCAGCAGCTTGGAACTAGCGGGAACCGGGGAGCTGTTTTTT. Translating gives CASSLELAGTGELFF.